The source of this T cell receptor beta chain is a study of blood T cell repertoires in COVID-19. For the study at large: Cohort 3 recovery required two negative PCRs, clearance, or symptom resolution. Samples came from the United States, Italy and Spain, spanning acute and convalescent COVID-19.

Per the original data handling: Amplification from reference gene primers served as the basis for estimated nucleated cell counts. Generated by immunoSEQ multiplex PCR, the TCRdb table keeps only in-frame clones and is missing some. V and J calls and clone size are given by that table; D and trimming were obtained from the DNA. Of under 200,000 clones in the sample, around 87% were seen once. The germline V gene has CDR1 LGHNA and CDR2 YSLEER. Unmatched junction bases numbered 8, after V lost 0 bases and J lost 2 bases. This CDR3 contains 17 residues. The rearrangement uses TRBV4-3 and TRBJ2-3; TRBD2 agrees at 7 bases. The sequence came from a woman in her 40s in a cohort exposed to, infected with or recovered from COVID-19 (not recorded which). Sequences were obtained from PBMCs or T cells enriched from blood (not recorded which). For the CDR3, the DNA is TGCGCCAGCAGCCAAGACAGGCTAGCGGACTACACAGATACGCAGTATTTT. Translation: CASSQDRLADYTDTQYF.